This passage covers 14 T cell receptor beta chains from one sample sequenced in a study of blood T cell repertoires in COVID-19. Generated by immunoSEQ multiplex PCR, the TCRdb table keeps only in-frame clones and is missing some. The repertoire consists of roughly 60,000 clones, with nearly 80% occurring once and the leading ten covering around 25%. The sample was peripheral blood. The source of these receptors is a human donor in a cohort sampled during active COVID-19.

This clone was observed a few times. This chain's CDR3 is CASRDSTGSYGYTF. The DNA of the CDR3 is TGTGCCAGCAGAGATTCGACAGGAAGCTATGGCTACACCTTC. This chain connects TRBV7-9 to TRBJ1-2; D is possibly TRBD1 (6 bases). CDR1 is SEHNR and CDR2 is FQNEAQ in the germline V gene (reference sequence). V lost 6 bases and J lost 4, with 15 bases in between. CDR3 size: 14 residues. The variable domain in full, completed from reference TRBV7-9 and TRBJ1-2, reads DTGVSQNPRHKITKRGQNVTFRCDPISEHNRLYWYRQTLGQGPEFLTYFQNEAQLEKSRLLSDRFSAERPKGSFSTLEIQRTEQGDSAMYLCASRDSTGSYGYTFGSGTRLTVV.

The chain has TRBV2 and TRBJ2-1; TRBD2 aligns across 8 bases. CDR3 length: 15 residues. J lost 3 bases, V lost 8 bases, and 9 bases had no gene match. Per the germline V gene, CDR1 is SNHLY and CDR2 is FYNNEI. CDR3 amino acids: CASRSAGGFYNEQFF. The CDR3 nucleotides read TGTGCCAGCCGGTCGGCGGGAGGTTTCTACAATGAGCAGTTCTTC.

The chain recombines TRBV11-3 with TRBJ1-6; D perhaps matches TRBD1 (5 bases). Germline V CDR1 and CDR2: SGHNT, YENEEA. Trimming removed 4 bases at V and 0 bases at J, with 13 bases between. This CDR3 has 17 amino acids. The CDR3 DNA follows: TGTGCCAGCAGCTCCGGGGGGAGTAGCTCCTATAATTCACCCCTCCACTTT. Its protein product is CASSSGGSSSYNSPLHF.

The gene calls are TRBV6-2 or TRBV6-3 and TRBJ2-7; 10 bases map to TRBD2. This CDR3 has 16 amino acids. J gave up 6 bases and V 6 bases, and 14 bases lay outside the gene matches. Germline lookup yields CDR1 MNHEY and CDR2 SVGEGT. The CDR3 reads CASSLSAGGPSGEQYF. CDR3 in DNA: TGTGCCAGCAGCCTGTCAGCGGGAGGGCCCTCGGGCGAGCAGTACTTC.

The CDR3 bases are TGTGCCAGCAGTCAACAGGGCTATGGCTACACCTTC. Protein: CASSQQGYGYTF. J is TRBJ1-2 and V is TRBV6-5; tentative D call: TRBD1 (6 bases). CDR3 size: 12 residues. V was pared by 5 bases and J by 4 bases, with 8 bases between. Per the germline V gene, CDR1 is MNHEY and CDR2 is SVGAGI.

This chain joins TRBV27 and TRBJ1-1, with D unresolved. CDR3 length: 15 residues. Deletions cut 5 bases from V and 0 bases from J, with 13 bases between. The germline CDR1 and CDR2 sequences are MNHEY and SMNVEV (reference sequence). CDR3 DNA: TGTGCCAGCAGTCGAGAGGCGTTACTGAACACTGAAGCTTTCTTT. Its translation: CASSREALLNTEAFF.

This chain joins TRBV10-3 and TRBJ2-1; tentative D call: TRBD2 (7 bases). V was shortened by 6 bases and J by 8 bases, with 14 bases between the two germline ends. Germline CDR1 reads ENHRY; CDR2 reads SYGVKD. This CDR3 spans 13 amino acids. The CDR3 sequence is CAISRRGADEQFF. Here the CDR3 DNA reads TGTGCCATCAGCCGTCGGGGGGCAGATGAGCAGTTCTTC.

This chain joins TRBV28 and TRBJ2-7, with unresolved D. Germline V lookup: CDR1 MDHEN, CDR2 SYDVKM. The ends were cut back, 6 bases at V and 2 bases at J, with 5 bases in the middle. The CDR3 sequence is 11 residues long. CDR3 sequence: CASSLAYEQYF. In DNA form, the CDR3 reads TGTGCCAGCAGCCTAGCCTACGAGCAGTACTTC.

This chain links TRBV5-1 with TRBJ2-5; the D gene is possibly TRBD2 (6 bases). Germline assignment: CDR1 SGHRS and CDR2 YFSETQ. V lost 4 bases and J 2 bases, leaving 9 bases between the germline ends. The length of the CDR3 is 13 residues. The CDR3 sequence: CASSHGSQETQYF. The CDR3 DNA follows: TGCGCCAGCAGCCACGGGAGTCAAGAGACCCAGTACTTC.

A few counts support this clone. The chain links TRBV10-1 to TRBJ1-5; TRBD1 might be the D (5 bases). Germline assignment: CDR1 WNHNN and CDR2 SYGVQD (reference sequence). This CDR3 comprises 13 residues. The V gene lost 7 bases and the J gene lost 7 bases, with 14 bases spanning the gap. CDR3 protein: CASTRMGGQPQHF. CDR3 nucleotide sequence: TGCGCCAGCACTCGGATGGGGGGGCAGCCCCAGCATTTT.

The genes are TRBV4-3 and TRBJ2-1, with D unclear. With 0 bases removed from V and 0 bases from J, the gap between germline ends came to 9 bases. Per the germline V gene, CDR1 is LGHNA and CDR2 is YSLEER. The CDR3 has 16 amino acids. The CDR3 nucleotides are TGCGCCAGCAGCCAAGAGTTAAGGAGCTCCTACAATGAGCAGTTCTTC. It encodes CASSQELRSSYNEQFF.

This clone was seen a handful of times. The CDR3 region has the DNA TGTGCCAGCATCGCCGGGACAGGGGACTACGAGCAGTACTTC. As protein: CASIAGTGDYEQYF. The chain joins TRBV7-9 to TRBJ2-7; 10 bases map to TRBD1. Unmatched junction bases numbered 6, after V lost 7 bases and J lost 3 bases. CDR1 is SEHNR and CDR2 is FQNEAQ in the germline V gene (reference sequence). The CDR3 length is 14 residues.

The chain uses TRBV5-1 and TRBJ2-3; tentative D call: TRBD1 (6 bases). CDR1 is SGHRS, CDR2 YFSETQ, per germline. The V gene lost 0 bases and the J gene lost 2 bases, with 7 bases spanning the gap. The CDR3 spans 14 residues. Here the CDR3 reads CASSLGQVTDTQYF. DNA of the CDR3: TGCGCCAGCAGCTTGGGACAGGTCACAGATACGCAGTATTTT.

This clone was detected only a few times. The chain carries TRBV19 and TRBJ2-1; 9 nucleotides match TRBD2. Germline V gene lookup returns CDR1 LNHDA and CDR2 SQIVND (reference sequence). The CDR3 covers 15 residues. The trim removed 6 bases at V and 7 bases at J, leaving 10 bases unmatched. The chain's CDR3 is CASRLGDSGSNEQFF. The CDR3 region has the DNA TGTGCCAGTAGACTGGGAGATAGCGGGAGTAATGAGCAGTTCTTC.